The present T cell receptor beta chain was sequenced within a study of blood T cell repertoires in COVID-19. Study at large: Sources were T cells, B-cell-depleted T cells, or PBMCs; the material itself was cDNA or gDNA.

J gave up 3 bases and V 3 bases, and 9 bases lay outside the gene matches. The germline V gene has CDR1 SGHDT and CDR2 YYEEEE. There are 16 residues in the CDR3. The study assigned cohorts using participant-reported clinical history. Sequencing used immunoSEQ multiplex PCR; TCRdb keeps in-frame clones, though not all of them. The repertoire holds approximately 280,000 clones, with about nine tenths as singletons. The receptor's source is a woman under 30 who had recovered from COVID-19. V usage is TRBV5-6 and J usage is TRBJ1-1, with 9 bases aligning to TRBD1. Specimen: PBMCs or T cells enriched from blood (not recorded which). The CDR3 reads CASSWGQGGLHTEAFF. In DNA form, the CDR3 reads TGTGCCAGCAGCTGGGGACAGGGTGGATTGCACACTGAAGCTTTCTTT.